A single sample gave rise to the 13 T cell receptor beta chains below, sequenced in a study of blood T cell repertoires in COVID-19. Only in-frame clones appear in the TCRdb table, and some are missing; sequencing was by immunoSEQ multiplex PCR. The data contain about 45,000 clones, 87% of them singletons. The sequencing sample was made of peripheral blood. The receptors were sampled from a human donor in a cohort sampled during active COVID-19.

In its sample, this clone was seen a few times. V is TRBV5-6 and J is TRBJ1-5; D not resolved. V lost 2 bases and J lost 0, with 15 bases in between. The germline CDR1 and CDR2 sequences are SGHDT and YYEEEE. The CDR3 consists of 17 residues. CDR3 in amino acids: CASSFYMVGDSNQPQHF. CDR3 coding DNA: TGTGCCAGCAGCTTCTATATGGTGGGCGATAGCAATCAGCCCCAGCATTTT.

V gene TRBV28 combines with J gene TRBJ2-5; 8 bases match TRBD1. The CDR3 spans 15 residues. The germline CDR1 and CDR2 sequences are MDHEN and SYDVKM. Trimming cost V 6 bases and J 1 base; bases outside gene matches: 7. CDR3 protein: CASSVPGQGQETQYF. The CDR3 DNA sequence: TGTGCCAGCAGCGTTCCAGGACAGGGCCAAGAGACCCAGTACTTC.

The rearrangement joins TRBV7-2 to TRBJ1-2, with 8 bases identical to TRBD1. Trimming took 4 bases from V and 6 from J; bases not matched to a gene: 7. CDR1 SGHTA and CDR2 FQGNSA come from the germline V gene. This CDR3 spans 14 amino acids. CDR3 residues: CASSSRQGLDGYTF. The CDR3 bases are TGTGCCAGCAGCTCAAGACAGGGGCTCGATGGCTACACCTTC.

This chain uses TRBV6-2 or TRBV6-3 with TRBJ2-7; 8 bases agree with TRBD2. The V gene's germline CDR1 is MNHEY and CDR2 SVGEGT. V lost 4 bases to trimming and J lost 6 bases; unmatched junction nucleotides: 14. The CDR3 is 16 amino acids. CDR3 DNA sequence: TGTGCCAGCAGTTCTTTCGCGGGAGGCCCTTCCGGCGAGCAGTACTTC. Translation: CASSSFAGGPSGEQYF.

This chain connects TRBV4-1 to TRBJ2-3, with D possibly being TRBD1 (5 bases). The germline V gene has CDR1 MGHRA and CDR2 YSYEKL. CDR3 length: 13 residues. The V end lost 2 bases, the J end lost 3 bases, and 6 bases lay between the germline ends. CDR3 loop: CASSQQGTDTQYF. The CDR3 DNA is TGCGCCAGCAGCCAACAGGGTACAGATACGCAGTATTTT.

Here the CDR3 reads CATSRARQTSGSPDEQFF. CDR3 DNA sequence: TGTGCCACCAGCAGGGCAAGGCAGACTAGCGGGAGCCCGGATGAGCAGTTCTTC. This rearrangement joins TRBV15 to TRBJ2-1; 12 bases align to TRBD2. Germline assignment: CDR1 LNHNV and CDR2 YYDKDF (reference sequence). The CDR3 is 18 residues long. V gave up 3 bases and J gave up 8 bases; unmatched junction bases: 14.

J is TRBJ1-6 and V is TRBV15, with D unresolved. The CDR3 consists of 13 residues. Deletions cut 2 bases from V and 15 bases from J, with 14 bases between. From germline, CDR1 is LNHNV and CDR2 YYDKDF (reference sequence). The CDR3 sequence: CATSRPPTVSLHF. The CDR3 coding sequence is TGTGCCACCAGCAGACCTCCAACAGTTAGCCTCCACTTT.

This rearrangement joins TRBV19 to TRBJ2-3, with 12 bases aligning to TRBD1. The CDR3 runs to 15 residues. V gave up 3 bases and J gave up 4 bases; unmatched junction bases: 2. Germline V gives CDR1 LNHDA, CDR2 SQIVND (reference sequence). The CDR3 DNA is TGTGCCAGTAGTATGGGGACAGGGGGCGCAGATACGCAGTATTTT. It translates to CASSMGTGGADTQYF. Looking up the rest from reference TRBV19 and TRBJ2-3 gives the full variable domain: DGGITQSPKYLFRKEGQNVTLSCEQNLNHDAMYWYRQDPGQGLRLIYYSQIVNDFQKGDIAEGYSVSREKKESFPLTVTSAQKNPTAFYLCASSMGTGGADTQYFGPGTRLTVL.

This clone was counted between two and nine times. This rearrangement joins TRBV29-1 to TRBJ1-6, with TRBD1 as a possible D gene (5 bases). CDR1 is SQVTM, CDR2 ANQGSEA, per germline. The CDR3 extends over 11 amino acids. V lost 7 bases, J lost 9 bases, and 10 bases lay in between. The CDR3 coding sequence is TGCAGCGCTGGACACAGTTCACCCCTCCACTTT. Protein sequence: CSAGHSSPLHF.

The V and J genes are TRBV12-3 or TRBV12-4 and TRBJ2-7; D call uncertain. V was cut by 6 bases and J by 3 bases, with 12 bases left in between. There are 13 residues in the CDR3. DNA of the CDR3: TGTGCCAGCAGCCTGGCCCAAAACTACGAGCAGTACTTC. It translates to CASSLAQNYEQYF.

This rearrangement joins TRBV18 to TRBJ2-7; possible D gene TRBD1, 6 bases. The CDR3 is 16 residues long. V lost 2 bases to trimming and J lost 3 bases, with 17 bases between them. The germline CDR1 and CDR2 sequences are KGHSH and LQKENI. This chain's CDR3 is CASSPTPQGTGYEQYF. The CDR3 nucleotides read TGTGCCAGCTCACCAACCCCACAGGGCACGGGCTACGAGCAGTACTTC.

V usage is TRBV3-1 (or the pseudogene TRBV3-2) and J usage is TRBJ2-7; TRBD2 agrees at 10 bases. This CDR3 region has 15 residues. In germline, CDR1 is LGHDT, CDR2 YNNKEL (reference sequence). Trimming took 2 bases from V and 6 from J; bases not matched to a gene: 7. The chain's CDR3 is CASSQPPSGRTEQYF. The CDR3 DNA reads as TGTGCCAGCAGCCAACCGCCTAGCGGGAGAACCGAGCAGTACTTC.

Here the CDR3 DNA reads TGTGCCAGCTCACCCGGGACAGGGGGAGAAGTGACCCAGTACTTC. It specifies CASSPGTGGEVTQYF. This sequence joins TRBV18 and TRBJ2-5; 11 nucleotides align to TRBD1. The germline gives CDR1 KGHSH, CDR2 LQKENI. This CDR3 has 15 amino acids. J gave up 7 bases and V 3 bases, and 7 bases lay outside the gene matches.